The rows below give T cell receptor beta chains drawn from one sample of a study of CD8 T cells in ankylosing spondylitis. TCRdb re-analysed the 5' RACE reads in MiXCR, keeping a single row per CDR3 protein. The data contain about 260,000 distinct CDR3 sequences, around 20% of them singletons. The sequenced sample was blood, either unsorted or a sorted T cell fraction (not recorded which). Receptor source: a male donor with ankylosing spondylitis or in good health (not recorded which). Both conserved end residues are part of each CDR3. The order of the fields is V gene, D gene, CDR3 protein. The D gene is left open where the match is weak.

>TRBV6-1|TRBD2
CASRELASGELFF
>TRBV5-1|NA
CASSSTTSSYNEQFF
>TRBV5-1|NA
CASSLGDGINQPQHF
>TRBV5-1|TRBD1
CASSTTGTATNEKLFF
>TRBV12-3/TRBV12-4|NA
CASTRAGLNTEAFF
>TRBV5-1|TRBD2
CASSSRSAGGLTDTQYF
>TRBV5-6|TRBD1
CASSLTGASTGELFF
>TRBV4-2|NA
CVSSQDRGLNYNEQFF
>TRBV5-1|NA
CASSAGELFF
>TRBV7-3|NA
CASSDDPQGNEQFF
>TRBV27|NA
CASSTGSINTGELFF
>TRBV27|TRBD1
CASRKGAPGNTIYF
>TRBV5-6|TRBD1
CASSLYLSLRGLADTQYF
>TRBV2|TRBD2
CASSAGLAISYNEQFF
>TRBV28|TRBD2
CASSSSGLSQYF
>TRBV20-1|TRBD2
CSAGLAGGSDTQYF
>TRBV15|NA
CATSRDWQGAKNIQYF
>TRBV5-6|NA
CASSPGGVYGYTF
>TRBV20-1|NA
CSASDSNQPQHF
>TRBV3-1|TRBD2
CASSPLAGVLLDTQYF